This T cell receptor (beta chain) was obtained from a study of T cells after yellow fever vaccination. Background on the study: Low-cell-number fractions were prepared with SMART-Seq v4 Ultra Low Input.

This clonotype was observed a few times. Per the germline V gene, CDR1 is KGHDR and CDR2 is SFDVKD. The CDR3 contains 16 residues. V was clipped by 4 bases and J by 3 bases, with 15 bases between them. Each CDR3 protein gets one entry after TCRdb re-called the 5' RACE reads with MiXCR. The sample contains around 550,000 distinct CDR3 sequences, 15% to 20% of which appear only once. The source is a man aged 30-40 years who received the YFV17D yellow fever vaccine. V and J are TRBV24-1 and TRBJ2-1; D may be TRBD1 (8 bases). The starting material was PBMCs, obtained 15 days after the yellow fever booster vaccination. The CDR3 region has the DNA TGTGCCACCAGTGACCCAGGGGGCGGGAGCTACAATGAGCAGTTCTTC. Protein product: CATSDPGGGSYNEQFF.